The 30 T cell receptor beta chains below come from one sample, sequenced in a study of T cell repertoires in cytomegalovirus infection. In TCRdb, the reads were re-called with MiXCR into one record per CDR3 protein. Of 700,000 to 950,000 distinct CDR3 sequences listed, about 33% are singletons. The antigens these receptors bind are not known. The sample here was cultured CD8+ T cells from PBMCs, taken from culture after CMV antigen stimulation. The source of these receptors is a human donor in good health (CMV status not recorded). Some clones in this sample may be carry-over from other donors' samples.

This clonotype has just one count. The chain recombines TRBV15 with TRBJ1-5; D remains unclear. The CDR3 extends over 15 amino acids. Trimming left V 3 bases short and J 3 bases short, with 12 bases between. CDR1 LNHNV and CDR2 YYDKDF come from the germline V gene (reference sequence). The CDR3 bases are TGTGCCACCAGCAGGGAGGGAAATGACAATCAGCCCCAGCATTTT. Translation: CATSREGNDNQPQHF.

The chain has TRBV5-1 and TRBJ2-7, with 7 positions matching TRBD1. Germline assignment: CDR1 SGHRS and CDR2 YFSETQ. J gave up 1 base and V 4 bases, and 11 bases lay outside the gene matches. The CDR3 runs to 16 residues. The CDR3 region has the DNA TGCGCCAGCAGCCCGAAGAGAGGGGGCCAGTCCTACGAGCAGTACGTC. This translates into CASSPKRGGQSYEQYV.

The chain employs TRBV6-2 or TRBV6-3 and TRBJ2-1; 12 bases fit TRBD1. V lost 6 bases, J lost 7 bases, and 7 bases stayed unmatched. CDR3 length: 15 residues. Per germline, CDR1 MNHEY and CDR2 SVGEGT. CDR3: CASSPRDRGLNEQFF. CDR3 coding DNA: TGTGCCAGCAGCCCCCGGGACAGGGGGCTGAATGAGCAGTTCTTC.

This clonotype has a count of ten or more. This chain links TRBV7-4 with TRBJ1-5; 8 nucleotides line up with TRBD1. V shed 5 bases and J 4 bases; nucleotides not matched to a gene: 4. Per the germline V gene, CDR1 is SGHVT and CDR2 is SQSDAQ. The CDR3 is 14 amino acids. In nucleotides, the CDR3 is TGTGCCAGCAGCCGGGACAGGCTTAATCAGCCCCAGCATTTT. Translation gives CASSRDRLNQPQHF.

The CDR3, as DNA: TGCGCCAGCAGCCATCCCCAGCATTTGAACACTGAAGCTTTCTTT. Amino acid sequence: CASSHPQHLNTEAFF. This chain joins TRBV4-1 and TRBJ1-1; D gene ambiguous. V lost 3 bases and J lost 0, with 11 bases in between. Germline values: CDR1 MGHRA, CDR2 YSYEKL. The CDR3 loop spans 15 amino acids.

This clonotype occurred a few times. The genes are TRBV12-3 or TRBV12-4 and TRBJ2-1, with D unclear. V was clipped by 1 base and J by 6 bases, with 7 bases between them. The CDR3 runs 13 residues. In DNA form, the CDR3 reads TGTGCCAGCAGTTTAGTAGCCCGCAATGAGCAGTTCTTC. This codes for CASSLVARNEQFF.

Ten or more counts support this clonotype. The V call is TRBV7-6, the J call TRBJ2-1; 10 bases are a match to TRBD2. V lost 5 bases to trimming and J lost 5 bases; unmatched junction nucleotides: 6. CDR3 size: 15 residues. Germline V gives CDR1 SGHVS, CDR2 FNYEAQ. CDR3: CASSTSGGAHNEQFF. The CDR3 region has the DNA TGTGCCAGCAGCACGAGCGGGGGGGCCCACAATGAGCAGTTCTTC.

This chain connects TRBV19 to TRBJ2-7; no firm D call. Trimming shortened V by 3 bases and J by 1 base, and 7 bases separated the two germline ends. CDR3 length: 13 residues. Germline V gives CDR1 LNHDA, CDR2 SQIVND (reference sequence). CDR3 sequence: CASSIHPSYEQYF. CDR3 DNA: TGTGCCAGTAGTATTCATCCTTCCTACGAGCAGTACTTC.

V gene TRBV4-3 combines with J gene TRBJ1-2; D gene uncertain. CDR1 is LGHNA, CDR2 YSLEER, per germline. V lost 6 bases and J lost 4, with 18 bases in between. The CDR3 has 15 residues. The CDR3 DNA reads as TGCGCCAGCAGTCCCCGGGCGGTTTCCCCCTATGGCTACACCTTC. Residues: CASSPRAVSPYGYTF.

V and J are TRBV12-3 or TRBV12-4 and TRBJ2-1, with D perhaps TRBD1 or TRBD2 (5 bases each). CDR3 length: 15 residues. V shed 7 bases and J shed 8 bases, with 21 bases lying between them. The DNA of the CDR3 is TGTGCCAGCACCGGGGACGCTTCTCTCAGGCATGAGCAGTTCTTC. It encodes CASTGDASLRHEQFF.

This clonotype appeared a few times. The gene calls are TRBV6-1 and TRBJ2-1; TRBD1 agrees at 7 bases. V gave up 6 bases and J gave up 1 base; unmatched junction bases: 6. The CDR3 totals 15 residues. The germline CDR1 and CDR2 sequences are MNHNS and SASEGT. In DNA form, the CDR3 reads TGTGCCAGCAGCTTACAGGGGCGTTCCTACAATGAGCAGTTCTTC. Amino acid sequence: CASSLQGRSYNEQFF.

The V call is TRBV20-1, the J call TRBJ2-3; unclear D gene. Looked up from germline, CDR1 is DFQATT and CDR2 is SNEGSKA (reference sequence). The CDR3 has 15 amino acids. Trimming took 0 bases from V and 6 from J, leaving 16 bases between them. The CDR3 sequence is CSARDGPLEGDTQYF. CDR3 bases: TGCAGTGCTAGAGATGGGCCACTGGAAGGTGATACGCAGTATTTT.

This sequence joins TRBV6-2 or TRBV6-3 and TRBJ1-5; 7 bases line up with TRBD1. V shed 6 bases and J 10 bases; nucleotides not matched to a gene: 9. The germline CDR1 and CDR2 sequences are MNHEY and SVGEGT. This CDR3 is 13 amino acids long. The CDR3 protein is CASSPGQRQPQHF. The CDR3 nucleotides are TGTGCCAGCAGCCCGGGACAGCGGCAACCCCAGCATTTT.

About this clonotype itself: A much larger clone is a single base away; this may be a read error. This chain connects TRBV7-9 to TRBJ2-1; D is possibly TRBD1 (6 bases). The germline gives CDR1 SEHNR, CDR2 FQNEAQ (reference sequence). This CDR3 region has 17 residues. CDR3 amino acids: CASSPTGWGLAENGQFF. The DNA for the CDR3 is TGTGCCAGCAGCCCAACGGGGTGGGGGCTAGCTGAGAATGGGCAGTTCTTC.

The sample holds a few counts of this clonotype. V usage is TRBV7-6 and J usage is TRBJ2-4; D is uncertain. Trimming took off 6 bases at V and 7 bases at J, with 13 bases between the two ends. CDR1 and CDR2 from the germline V gene are SGHVS and FNYEAQ. The CDR3 totals 13 residues. CDR3 coding DNA: TGTGCCAGCAGTTACACCAGTGGTAACATTCAGTACTTC. Residues: CASSYTSGNIQYF.

CDR3 coding DNA: TGTGCCAGCAGTTCAGACACCACCTACGAGCAGTACGTC. Its translation is CASSSDTTYEQYV. V usage is TRBV6-2 or TRBV6-3 and J usage is TRBJ2-7; the D is unclear. The V end lost 4 bases, the J end lost 2 bases, and 9 bases lay between the germline ends. Germline CDR1 is MNHEY and CDR2 is SVGEGT. The CDR3 runs 13 residues.

A note on this clonotype: Without the conserved terminal phenylalanine or tryptophan, this CDR3 likely stems from a read error. The CDR3 here is CSARVGDLRSNQPQHS. The CDR3 DNA sequence: TGCAGTGCTAGAGTGGGAGACCTTAGGAGCAATCAGCCCCAGCATTCT. The chain combines TRBV20-1 with TRBJ1-5; no reliable D call. Germline V gene sequence: CDR1 DFQATT, CDR2 SNEGSKA (reference sequence). V dropped 1 base and J dropped 1 base, with 14 bases sitting between them. The CDR3 runs to 16 residues.

The rearrangement links TRBV7-6 to TRBJ1-5; 7 bases fit TRBD1. The V segment lost 5 bases and the J segment 5 bases; nucleotides outside the gene matches: 9. The CDR3 length is 15 residues. CDR1 is SGHVS and CDR2 is FNYEAQ in the germline V gene. The DNA of the CDR3 is TGTGCCAGCAGCCGGAATCAGGGGGATCATCAGCCCCAGCATTTT. Translated: CASSRNQGDHQPQHF.

V is TRBV27 and J is TRBJ1-6; 8 nucleotides align to TRBD1. CDR1 MNHEY and CDR2 SMNVEV come from the germline V gene (reference sequence). The CDR3 has 18 amino acids. V was pared by 0 bases and J by 3 bases, with 7 bases of the junction left unmatched. CDR3 bases: TGTGCCAGCAGTTTATCGACCGCGGGACAGGTCTATAATTCACCCCTCCACTTT. Its protein product is CASSLSTAGQVYNSPLHF.

The CDR3 coding sequence is TGTGCCAGCAGAATAGGACAGGGGAAATTTAACGAGCAGTACTTC. Its protein is CASRIGQGKFNEQYF. The chain couples TRBV12-3 or TRBV12-4 to TRBJ2-7; 9 bases align to TRBD1. The ends lost 6 bases at V and 5 bases at J; junction bases unmatched: 11. This CDR3 region has 15 residues.

This clonotype was seen a few times. The rearrangement links TRBV7-9 to TRBJ1-6; no clear D. V was pared by 2 bases and J by 10 bases, with 18 bases between. Germline V gene sequence: CDR1 SEHNR, CDR2 FQNEAQ (reference sequence). The CDR3 length is 16 residues. The CDR3 loop is CASSLHPPGPGSPLHF. CDR3 in DNA: TGTGCCAGCAGCTTACACCCCCCAGGCCCCGGGTCACCCCTCCACTTT.

This chain joins TRBV20-1 and TRBJ1-6, with D maybe TRBD1 (6 bases). Trimming shortened V by 4 bases and J by 7 bases, and 14 bases separated the two germline ends. This CDR3 is 14 amino acids long. The germline V gene has CDR1 DFQATT and CDR2 SNEGSKA (reference sequence). The CDR3 sequence is CSANPGGLNSPLHF. As DNA, the CDR3 is TGCAGTGCTAACCCGGGGGGGCTCAATTCACCCCTCCACTTT.

On this clonotype: A much bigger clone sits one base away, suggesting this may be a read error. The gene calls are TRBV7-6 and TRBJ2-1; 7 bases are a match to TRBD2. With V trimmed by 5 bases and J by 3 bases, 16 bases remained unmatched. CDR3 size: 18 residues. Germline V CDR1 and CDR2: SGHVS, FNYEAQ. CDR3 loop: CASSPHLRGVSVYNEQFF. The CDR3, as DNA: TGTGCCAGCAGCCCCCACCTACGGGGGGTTTCTGTCTACAATGAGCAGTTCTTC.

This clonotype was detected only a few times. The genes are TRBV27 and TRBJ2-7; D unclear. The germline V and J ends were trimmed by 6 bases and 7 bases, with 19 bases remaining between them. Germline CDR1 and CDR2: MNHEY and SMNVEV (reference sequence). The length of the CDR3 is 14 residues. The CDR3 nucleotides read TGTGCCAGCAGCCCAGGCAGATCCTCCGGGGAGCAGTACTTC. Amino acid sequence: CASSPGRSSGEQYF.

As for this clonotype: No conserved phenylalanine or tryptophan is present at the end of the CDR3, so a read error is the likely explanation. The chain uses TRBV7-8 and TRBJ1-2, with D maybe TRBD1 (5 bases). V lost 5 bases and J lost 0, with 13 bases in between. Germline-derived CDR1 and CDR2 are SGHVS and FQNEAQ. This CDR3 has 15 amino acids. CDR3 in amino acids: CASSPGGGSNYGYTI. CDR3 sequence (DNA): TGTGCCAGCAGCCCCGGCGGGGGGTCTAACTATGGCTACACCATC.

The genes are TRBV28 and TRBJ2-2; 10 bases align to TRBD1. With 6 bases clipped from V and 3 bases from J, the junction kept 1 base outside the gene matches. This CDR3 has 14 amino acids. Germline V gene sequence: CDR1 MDHEN, CDR2 SYDVKM. The CDR3 loop reads CASRDRGYTGELFF. DNA for the CDR3: TGTGCCAGCAGGGACAGGGGGTACACCGGGGAGCTGTTTTTT.

The rearrangement joins TRBV28 to TRBJ1-2; 7 bases fit TRBD1. CDR1 and CDR2 (germline): MDHEN, SYDVKM. The CDR3 covers 13 residues. The V and J ends lost 5 bases and 6 bases, in that order; junction bases with no gene match: 6. CDR3 protein: CASSETGHDGYTF. For the CDR3, the DNA is TGTGCCAGCAGTGAGACAGGGCACGATGGCTACACCTTC.

This clonotype was recorded a few times. This chain uses TRBV5-4 with TRBJ1-2; TRBD1 might be the D (5 bases). The CDR3 has 14 amino acids. CDR1 and CDR2 (germline): SGHNT, YYREEE (reference sequence). The V gene lost 4 bases and the J gene lost 8 bases, with 18 bases spanning the gap. This CDR3 is CASSPHPGASGYTF. The CDR3 region has the DNA TGTGCCAGCAGCCCACATCCCGGGGCGAGCGGCTACACCTTC.

This clonotype was detected a few times. The chain is built from TRBV5-6 and TRBJ2-3; 7 bases map to TRBD2. With V trimmed by 7 bases and J by 0 bases, 14 bases remained unmatched. The CDR3 loop spans 17 amino acids. Germline CDR1 and CDR2: SGHDT and YYEEEE. The CDR3 DNA reads TGTGCCAGCTACCCCTTTGGGGGGGGAGAAAGCACAGATACGCAGTATTTT. Protein product: CASYPFGGGESTDTQYF.

V and J are TRBV28 and TRBJ1-1; no firm D call. From germline, CDR1 is MDHEN and CDR2 SYDVKM. This CDR3 region has 17 residues. Trimming cost V 1 base and J 1 base, with 16 bases left between them. CDR3 sequence reads: CASSLSKVWRENTEAFF. CDR3 nucleotide sequence: TGTGCCAGCAGTTTATCAAAAGTGTGGCGGGAGAACACTGAAGCTTTCTTT.